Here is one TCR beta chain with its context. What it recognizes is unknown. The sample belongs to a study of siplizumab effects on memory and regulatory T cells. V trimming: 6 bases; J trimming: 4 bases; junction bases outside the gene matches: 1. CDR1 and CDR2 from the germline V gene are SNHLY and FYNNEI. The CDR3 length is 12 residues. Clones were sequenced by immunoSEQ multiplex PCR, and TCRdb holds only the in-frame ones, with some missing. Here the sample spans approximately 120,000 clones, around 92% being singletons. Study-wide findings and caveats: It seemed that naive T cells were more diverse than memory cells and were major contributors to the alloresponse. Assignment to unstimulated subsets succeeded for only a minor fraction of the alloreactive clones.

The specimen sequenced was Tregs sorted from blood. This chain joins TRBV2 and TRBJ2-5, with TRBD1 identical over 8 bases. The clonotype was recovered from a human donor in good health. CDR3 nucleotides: TGTGCCAGCAGAGACAGGGGAGAGACCCAGTACTTC. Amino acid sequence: CASRDRGETQYF.